This TCR beta chain was identified in a study of cytomegalovirus exposure and HLA in healthy donors (dated 2017 in TCRdb). With regard to the full study: An earlier analysis of roughly 500 of the donors reported 250 to 350 Gb of sequence data and roughly 110 million unique TCR beta sequences from roughly 200 million T cells. An early release covering over 500 HLA-typed donors comprised approximately 300 gigabases of sequencing data and roughly 85 million unique TCR sequences. Of the approximately 400 genotyped donors, approximately 82% fell in the genetic ancestry cluster associated with self-reported Caucasian donors. The aim of the study was to test whether cataloging public T cell receptors could identify signatures of past pathogen exposure. The T cell repertoires of 666 subjects were profiled by immunosequencing and related to cytomegalovirus serostatus. In addition to the first cohort of roughly 670 subjects, a separate validation cohort of 130 or so different subjects was used. To predict cytomegalovirus infection status, the study brought together high-throughput TCR immunosequencing, statistical association of individual TCRs with disease status, and machine learning. A later analysis re-examined previously published TCR beta repertoires from over 500 donors and added high-resolution HLA genotyping to investigate patterns of TCR occurrence. Rather than using new phenotypic data, the later analysis identified candidate immune exposures from TCR beta sequences and from how often those sequences occurred across donors. In an earlier analysis of roughly 600 of the donors, high-throughput TCR beta sequencing was used to judge whether each TCR beta V gene segment behaved as functional or pseudogenic. Donor age, sex, ethnicity and CMV serostatus were compiled alongside the repertoire data. A later genetic analysis took genome-wide SNP genotypes for about three fifths of the roughly 670 donors and used that subset as a discovery cohort. Every discovery cohort repertoire had been produced on one sequencing platform. HLA typing covered class I and class II loci at four-digit resolution. Typing coverage differed by locus: A, B, C, DRB1 and DQB1 were typed in roughly 629-630 donors, DQA1 in 522, DPA1 in some 610, and DPB1 in around 490. Several DR-DQ haplotypes were treated as single units for association and clustering because of strong linkage in the cohort. Among about 390 genotyped donors of the cohort, an average of about 240,000 unique TCR beta nucleotide sequences were sequenced per donor, around 20% of them non-productive. The full study reports these points: A total of 150 to 200 TCR beta chains were listed by the study as associated with cytomegalovirus. A later genetic analysis associated a missense DCLRE1C variant with V-gene and J-gene trimming of TCR beta chains, and an independent cohort replicated the association. A later analysis associated some 17,000 TCR beta sequences with specific HLA alleles at a false discovery rate of 0.05. Broadly in line with IMGT annotations, most TCR beta V segments showed up in productive rearrangements about 87% or about 30% of the time in an earlier analysis of several hundred of the donors. When HLA alleles, especially DR and DQ, strongly co-occurred, attributing TCR associations to individual alleles was difficult. A later analysis reported that several top co-occurrence clusters appeared linked to parvovirus B19, influenza, CMV and Epstein-Barr virus. The sequencing pipeline was judged likely to have produced a cluster of highly shared sequence variants as a technical artifact. Correlated functional status among segregating V segments might reflect linkage disequilibrium, but an unknown experimental factor could not be ruled out. The presence/absence analyses assumed that sequencing depth was roughly uniform across donors, and that assumption may not be true. The 87-base-pair reads could not distinguish some IMGT-functional V segments, including TRBV6-2 and TRBV6-3, so those segments were excluded. CMV serostatus was the only immune exposure information available for the cohort. Most TCR sequences were seen in very few donors, while some public TCRs were found in many individuals. A later analysis found that HLA-associated TCR beta chains were more clonally expanded and had lower generation probabilities than equally common non-associated chains. This cohort had only TCR beta chains sequenced, and the lack of alpha or paired-chain data limited which features could be detected. Over 15 rarely observed V segments, including chromosome 9 orphons, were excluded from the earlier analysis of some 590 of the donors because counts were too low. The authors suggested that the approach could potentially be generalized to other disease states and immunological phenotypes. Because some donors lacked HLA typing at each locus, the association tests relied only on the typed subset. In vitro tests confirmed that a few of the cytomegalovirus-associated TCR beta chains recognize cytomegalovirus antigens. A later genetic analysis reported fewer N-insertions in productive TCRs among donors in an Asian-associated ancestry cluster than the roughly 690-donor mean. The classifier was reported to diagnose cytomegalovirus status with high specificity and sensitivity in both the original and validation cohorts. According to a later analysis, most CMV-associated TCR beta chains appeared to be HLA-restricted, and the HLA associations seemed to be driven largely by CMV exposure. In a later analysis, TCR association rates were found to vary across HLA loci, with the most associated TCRs seen for DRB1 alleles and the fewest for HLA-C alleles. A further reported finding was that TCR beta sequences accurately predicted the HLA-A and HLA-B alleles for most subjects in the first cohort.

In total, roughly 670 healthy bone marrow donors made up the cohort. At the time of sampling, all cohort members were nominally healthy, though unrecorded immune exposures were likely present. The donor was CMV seronegative and belonged to the group of 350 to 400 seronegative cohort members. Every donor gave a peripheral blood sample, and the peripheral blood mononuclear cells from that sample were used for TCR beta sequencing. Genomic DNA extraction from the blood cell samples was performed with the Qiagen DNeasy Blood Extraction Kit. The library came from the immunoSEQ multiplex PCR assay. A mixture of 60 forward primers for TCR Vbeta segments and 13 reverse primers for TCR Jbeta segments was used in the multiplex PCR. A multiplex PCR assay on genomic DNA amplified the CDR3 region of rearranged TCR beta genes. Amplified TCR beta libraries were sequenced as 87-base-pair reads on the Illumina HiSeq System. The authors' analysis ran thus. In a later analysis, tens of millions of unique TCR beta chains were counted across the approximately 620 repertoires, and approximately 11 million of these chains were shared by at least two donors. Raw reads were error-corrected and collapsed into unique sequences by a nearest-neighbor algorithm in which closely related sequences were merged to remove PCR and sequencing errors. Alignment of CDR3 sequences to IMGT reference sequences was used to assign V, D and J gene segments. For a sequence to be retained, a match of at least six nucleotides to both a V gene segment and a J gene segment was required. Rearrangements were classified as productive when the CDR3 lacked stop codons and remained in frame with V and J, and all other rearrangements were classified as non-productive. CDR3 was defined according to IMGT convention as the region running from the second conserved V-encoded cysteine to the conserved J-encoded phenylalanine. Sequences without an unambiguous match to a single V gene segment were excluded from the earlier analysis of about 600 of the donors. An earlier analysis of fewer than 750 of the donors called V segments functional above 56.7% productive rearrangements and segregating when the between-donor standard deviation exceeded 5%. To diagnose cytomegalovirus status from the catalog of TCR beta chain sequences, a statistical classification framework was built. In a later analysis, V and J genes were assigned by comparing TCR nucleotide sequences against IMGT/GENE-DB human TR gene sequences. A later analysis assigned CDR3 sequences and most-parsimonious VDJ recombination scenarios with the TCRdist pipeline. A later analysis defined each TCR beta chain by its CDR3 amino acid sequence plus V-gene family, and excluded reads lacking a unique V-gene family. A later analysis removed several hundred highly shared, low-generation-probability nucleotide sequences to deal with suspected cross-contamination and a sequencing artifact. In a later analysis, a clonal expansion index for each public chain was calculated from normalized within-repertoire ranks of inferred template counts. In a later analysis, generation probabilities were computed using a VDJ recombination model fitted to out-of-frame rearrangements, and the results were checked against IGoR. In a later analysis, TCR-TCR, TCR-HLA and TCR-CMV co-occurrence was scored with hypergeometric tests, and a repertoire-size bias correction was applied to TCR pairs. To estimate false discovery rates, a later analysis permuted the HLA or CMV assignments 20 times. In a later analysis, co-occurring TCRs were grouped using DBSCAN, with TCRdist sequence similarity added in when clustering inside HLA-allele-positive subsets. Repertoires with fewer than 30,000 or more than 120,000 public chains, plus five repertoires with anomalous nucleotide sharing, were excluded from co-occurrence clustering. The immuneACCESS repertoire file appears here via TCRdb, limited to in-frame rearrangements. These files lack a portion of the clones; in checked studies, under half of the deficit traces to unresolved V genes, and the cause of the others is not known. The V and J calls and clone size were taken over from that table, and D and trimming were inferred from the DNA. The table for this sample lists 56,000 or so clones. The ten largest clones take up approximately 2.2% of the sample.

Regarding this clone: Its antigen has not been determined.

V has 4 bases trimmed and J has 8 bases trimmed; junction bases matching no gene number 13. The CDR3, cysteine through phenylalanine, is 16 amino acids long. Only CDR3 DNA remains: 48 bases, in frame from the first base. As encoded in the germline V gene (reference sequence), CDR1 is LNHDA while CDR2 is SQIVND. This receptor chain uses TRBV19 and TRBJ1-4; 7 junctional bases match TRBD1. Specimen: PBMCs. This TCR was sampled from a female donor in good health and CMV-seronegative. CDR3 protein: CASSRRARTGGEKLFF. The DNA sequence is given as TGTGCCAGTAGTAGACGGGCCAGGACAGGAGGAGAAAAACTGTTTTTT.